Included here is one T cell receptor beta chain sequence, with context. The record originates from a study of blood T cells in healthy people across ages. The V gene's germline CDR1 is DFQATT and CDR2 SNEGSKA (reference sequence). This CDR3 region has 14 residues. Peripheral blood was drawn, roughly 10 milliliters per donor. Extractions gave at least 5 micrograms of total RNA per sample. A J-beta primer mix and a sample-barcoded 5' primer were used in a second PCR of roughly 7 to 12 cycles. Researchers report that a template-switch adaptor with 12 random nucleotides tagged each cDNA molecule. The yield of each sample was at least 3 million CDR3-containing paired-end reads. TCRdb analysed the 5' RACE reads with MiXCR anew, one entry per CDR3 protein. Altogether 450,000 to 600,000 distinct CDR3 sequences are present, around 27% being singletons, with the ten largest covering approximately 3.3%. These data also formed part of another study, on T cells of mothers and their children.

The chain links TRBV20-1 to TRBJ2-1; D not certain. The assigned J gene may be wrong: the sequence end matches TRBJ2-5 better. The clonotype comes from a boy aged 2-15 years in good health. The sequencing input was blood. CDR3 sequence (DNA): TGCAGTGCCCTCGCCGGGCGGATCCAAGAGACCCAGTACTTC. The encoded protein is CSALAGRIQETQYF.